This T cell receptor beta chain was captured by sequencing in a study of T-cell reconstitution after alpha-beta-depleted transplantation in children. Study-wide points: Where some patients showed high TCRbeta diversity at day 60, it came from recipient T cells and thymic progenitors that had survived. Several hundred expanded graft clones reportedly were the source of alpha-beta T cells about two months after transplant. After one year, T-cell counts and TCRbeta diversity mostly came from new T cells.

Researchers prepared the TCRbeta library using unique molecular identifiers, the study reports. TCRdb independently ran MiXCR on the PCR reads; one entry per CDR3 protein. The data show around 70,000 distinct CDR3 sequences, with approximately 11% seen just once and about 13% held by the top ten. This clonotype was picked up one time. As yet, its antigen is unknown. This CDR3 region has 17 residues. Germline V gives CDR1 DFQATT, CDR2 SNEGSKA (reference sequence). V trimming: 1 base; J trimming: 5 bases; junction bases outside the gene matches: 11. This chain links TRBV20-1 with TRBJ2-2, with 9 bases lining up with TRBD1. This material consisted of PBMCs, taken before TCRalphabeta/CD19-depleted stem cell transplant. This TCR came from a boy between 10 and 17 years old with acute myeloid leukemia, due to receive a stem cell transplant. The CDR3 spells CSARGWVPGQGTGELFF. In DNA form, the CDR3 reads TGCAGTGCTAGAGGCTGGGTTCCGGGACAGGGAACCGGGGAGCTGTTTTTT.